This is a list of T cell receptor beta chains from one sample in a study of Tregs in tolerant kidney transplant recipients. Profiling relied on immunoSEQ multiplex PCR, and the TCRdb table lists in-frame clones only, not all of them. The repertoire holds roughly 52,000 clones, with 91% as singletons. The input for sequencing was CD8+ T cells from blood (PBMCs), taken 24 months after the transplant. The receptors shown here come from a human patient who received a combined kidney and bone marrow transplant. A subset of T cells may come from the graft donor. CDR3s include the opening cysteine and the closing phenylalanine or tryptophan. The D gene is left open where the match is weak. Clone size is not always given. Where it is, it says once, few, many or a class for expanded clones.

J gene: TRBJ1-1
V gene: TRBV5-6
D gene: TRBD1
clone size: .
CDR3 protein: CASSPQGSRTEAFF
CDR3 DNA: TGTGCCAGCAGCCCACAGGGGTCCAGAACGGAAGCTTTCTTT

J gene: TRBJ2-7
V gene: TRBV11-2
D gene: .
clone size: .
CDR3 protein: CASSPQLGSYEQYF
CDR3 DNA: TGTGCCAGCAGCCCTCAACTAGGTTCCTACGAGCAGTACTTC

J gene: TRBJ2-1
V gene: TRBV11-3
D gene: TRBD2
clone size: .
CDR3 protein: CASSLGGGEQFF
CDR3 DNA: TGTGCCAGCAGCTTAGGGGGGGGTGAGCAGTTCTTC

J gene: TRBJ2-2
V gene: TRBV28
D gene: .
clone size: .
CDR3 protein: CGVTSGLGTGELFF
CDR3 DNA: TGTGGAGTAACATCGGGACTGGGCACCGGGGAGCTGTTTTTT

J gene: TRBJ2-7
V gene: TRBV4-3
D gene: TRBD1
clone size: .
CDR3 protein: CASSPGQGPTYEQYF
CDR3 DNA: TGCGCCAGCAGCCCGGGACAGGGACCCACCTACGAGCAGTACTTC

J gene: TRBJ1-5
V gene: TRBV10-3
D gene: TRBD1
clone size: .
CDR3 protein: CAISESTGVNQPQHF
CDR3 DNA: TGTGCCATCAGTGAGTCGACAGGGGTCAATCAGCCCCAGCATTTT

J gene: TRBJ2-3
V gene: TRBV9
D gene: .
clone size: .
CDR3 protein: CASSVEGTLTDTQYF
CDR3 DNA: TGTGCCAGCAGCGTAGAAGGGACTCTGACAGATACGCAGTATTTT

J gene: TRBJ2-4
V gene: TRBV5-5
D gene: .
clone size: .
CDR3 protein: CASSNSENIQYF
CDR3 DNA: TGTGCCAGCAGCAATAGCGAAAACATTCAGTACTTC

J gene: TRBJ2-3
V gene: TRBV19
D gene: TRBD1
clone size: .
CDR3 protein: CASSIGQGTDTQYF
CDR3 DNA: TGTGCCAGTAGTATAGGACAGGGTACAGATACGCAGTATTTT

J gene: TRBJ1-2
V gene: TRBV27
D gene: TRBD1
clone size: .
CDR3 protein: CASRGQDSSIGYTF
CDR3 DNA: TGTGCCAGCAGAGGACAGGACTCCTCGATTGGCTACACCTTC

J gene: TRBJ2-7
V gene: TRBV9
D gene: TRBD2
clone size: once
CDR3 protein: CASSVLAGEPYEQYF
CDR3 DNA: TGTGCCAGCAGCGTACTAGCGGGGGAACCCTACGAGCAGTACTTC

J gene: TRBJ2-2
V gene: TRBV27
D gene: .
clone size: .
CDR3 protein: CASSLGAGAGELFF
CDR3 DNA: TGTGCCAGCAGTTTGGGGGCGGGGGCCGGGGAGCTGTTTTTT

J gene: TRBJ2-7
V gene: TRBV7-9
D gene: .
clone size: .
CDR3 protein: CASSPPSTYEQYF
CDR3 DNA: TGTGCCAGCAGCCCGCCAAGCACCTACGAGCAGTACTTC

J gene: TRBJ2-2
V gene: TRBV19
D gene: .
clone size: once
CDR3 protein: CASSVSGHTGELFF
CDR3 DNA: TGTGCCAGTAGTGTGTCAGGGCACACCGGGGAGCTGTTTTTT

J gene: TRBJ2-7
V gene: TRBV9
D gene: .
clone size: .
CDR3 protein: CASSVDQGFSYEQYF
CDR3 DNA: TGTGCCAGCAGCGTAGATCAGGGCTTCTCCTACGAGCAGTACTTC

J gene: TRBJ2-5
V gene: TRBV7-3
D gene: .
clone size: .
CDR3 protein: CASSLRGSETQYF
CDR3 DNA: TGTGCCAGCAGCTTACGAGGGTCAGAGACCCAGTACTTC

J gene: TRBJ2-1
V gene: TRBV4-3
D gene: .
clone size: .
CDR3 protein: CASSQDEVPPRNEQFF
CDR3 DNA: TGCGCCAGCAGCCAAGATGAAGTCCCACCGCGGAATGAGCAGTTCTTC

J gene: TRBJ2-7
V gene: TRBV27
D gene: .
clone size: .
CDR3 protein: CASSLSRQNEQYF
CDR3 DNA: TGTGCCAGCAGTTTATCCCGACAGAACGAGCAGTACTTC

J gene: TRBJ2-1
V gene: TRBV7-9
D gene: TRBD1
clone size: few
CDR3 protein: CASSPGQGPDYEQFF
CDR3 DNA: TGCGCCAGCAGCCCGGGACAGGGTCCCGATTATGAGCAGTTCTTC

J gene: TRBJ2-7
V gene: TRBV13
D gene: TRBD1
clone size: .
CDR3 protein: CASSLGQGGEQYF
CDR3 DNA: TGTGCCAGCAGCCTCGGACAGGGCGGTGAGCAGTACTTC

J gene: TRBJ2-6
V gene: TRBV6-4
D gene: .
clone size: .
CDR3 protein: CASSDSKTDSGANVLTF
CDR3 DNA: TGTGCCAGCAGTGACTCGAAAACAGACTCTGGGGCCAACGTCCTGACTTTC

J gene: TRBJ2-5
V gene: TRBV7-9
D gene: .
clone size: .
CDR3 protein: CASSFPLGGASETQYF
CDR3 DNA: TGTGCCAGCAGCTTCCCCTTAGGGGGGGCATCGGAGACCCAGTACTTC

J gene: TRBJ2-3
V gene: TRBV27
D gene: TRBD1
clone size: .
CDR3 protein: CASSRQGALSTDTQYF
CDR3 DNA: TGTGCCAGCAGTAGACAGGGGGCGTTAAGCACAGATACGCAGTATTTT

J gene: TRBJ2-1
V gene: TRBV27
D gene: TRBD2
clone size: .
CDR3 protein: CATFSGSGNEQFF
CDR3 DNA: TGTGCCACCTTTAGCGGGAGTGGCAATGAGCAGTTCTTC

J gene: TRBJ2-7
V gene: TRBV5-4
D gene: .
clone size: .
CDR3 protein: CASSYGSVAYEQYF
CDR3 DNA: TGTGCCAGCAGCTATGGCAGCGTTGCCTACGAGCAGTACTTC

J gene: TRBJ2-5
V gene: TRBV9
D gene: TRBD1
clone size: .
CDR3 protein: CASSVATDRVVETQYF
CDR3 DNA: TGTGCCAGCAGCGTGGCGACGGACAGGGTAGTCGAGACCCAGTACTTC

J gene: TRBJ2-3
V gene: TRBV4-2
D gene: .
clone size: .
CDR3 protein: CASSQGTADTQYF
CDR3 DNA: TGTGCCAGCAGCCAAGGGACAGCAGATACGCAGTATTTT

J gene: TRBJ1-1
V gene: TRBV13
D gene: .
clone size: .
CDR3 protein: CASSSHGTNTEAFF
CDR3 DNA: TGTGCCAGCAGCTCCCATGGGACTAACACTGAAGCTTTCTTT

J gene: TRBJ2-7
V gene: TRBV25-1
D gene: .
clone size: .
CDR3 protein: CASNPGQNYEQYF
CDR3 DNA: TGTGCCAGCAACCCGGGACAAAATTACGAGCAGTACTTC

J gene: TRBJ1-2
V gene: TRBV7-8
D gene: .
clone size: .
CDR3 protein: CASSNLGASYGYTF
CDR3 DNA: TGTGCCAGCAGCAACTTGGGGGCGAGTTATGGCTACACCTTC

J gene: TRBJ2-1
V gene: TRBV19
D gene: TRBD2
clone size: .
CDR3 protein: CASSPSGSYNEQFF
CDR3 DNA: TGTGCCAGTAGTCCCAGCGGGAGTTACAATGAGCAGTTCTTC

J gene: TRBJ2-2
V gene: TRBV29-1
D gene: .
clone size: .
CDR3 protein: CSALNGGTGELFF
CDR3 DNA: TGCAGCGCATTGAACGGGGGCACCGGGGAGCTGTTTTTT

J gene: TRBJ1-4
V gene: TRBV5-6
D gene: .
clone size: .
CDR3 protein: CASSRGGRATNEKLFF
CDR3 DNA: TGTGCCAGCAGCCGGGGAGGCAGGGCAACTAATGAAAAACTGTTTTTT

J gene: TRBJ2-7
V gene: TRBV7-9
D gene: TRBD1
clone size: .
CDR3 protein: CASSIPGQSYEQYF
CDR3 DNA: TGTGCCAGCAGCATACCGGGACAGAGTTACGAGCAGTACTTC